These 12 T cell receptor beta chains were sequenced from one sample in a study of blood T cell repertoires in COVID-19. Assay: immunoSEQ multiplex PCR; the TCRdb copy retains only in-frame clones and omits some. The sample holds a few hundred thousand clones, approximately 80% seen once. The source material was PBMCs or T cells enriched from blood (not recorded which). These receptors originate from a man in his forties who had been exposed to COVID-19.

V is TRBV9 and J is TRBJ1-1; 7 nucleotides agree with TRBD1. Per germline, CDR1 SGDLS and CDR2 YYNGEE. The junction had 8 bases not matched to a gene; V was cut back by 4 bases and J by 8 bases. The CDR3 has 13 amino acids. The CDR3 nucleotides read TGTGCCAGCAGCTTAACCGGGACAGACGAAGCTTTCTTT. It is translated as CASSLTGTDEAFF.

This rearrangement joins TRBV7-2 to TRBJ2-5, with a tentative D call TRBD1 (6 bases). Trimming removed 2 bases at V and 2 bases at J, with 15 bases between. The CDR3 consists of 16 residues. Germline assignment: CDR1 SGHTA and CDR2 FQGNSA. The chain's CDR3 is CASSLYGRGGQETQYF. The CDR3 DNA is TGTGCCAGCAGCTTATATGGCAGGGGCGGTCAAGAGACCCAGTACTTC.

This sequence joins TRBV5-1 and TRBJ2-5, with D possibly matching TRBD1 (6 bases). The V gene's germline CDR1 is SGHRS and CDR2 YFSETQ. Trimming took off 2 bases at V and 5 bases at J, with 16 bases between the two ends. This CDR3 is 15 amino acids long. The CDR3 protein is CASSLPGQTGETQYF. CDR3 bases: TGCGCCAGCAGCTTACCGGGACAAACCGGGGAGACCCAGTACTTC.

The chain links TRBV19 to TRBJ1-5, with D maybe TRBD1 (5 bases). Germline values: CDR1 LNHDA, CDR2 SQIVND (reference sequence). V was shortened by 10 bases and J by 4 bases, with 14 bases between the two germline ends. CDR3 size: 13 residues. The CDR3 reads CATGGARNQPQHF. The CDR3 DNA follows: TGTGCCACCGGCGGGGCTCGGAATCAGCCCCAGCATTTT.

This clone came up a few times. This rearrangement joins TRBV11-2 to TRBJ2-7, with 11 bases that match TRBD2. CDR3 size: 15 residues. The V gene's germline CDR1 is SGHAT and CDR2 FQNNGV. V shed 5 bases and J 4 bases; nucleotides not matched to a gene: 7. The CDR3 protein is CASSRSGTSGYEQYF. The CDR3 DNA sequence: TGTGCCAGCAGCAGATCCGGGACTAGCGGTTACGAGCAGTACTTC.

V is TRBV18 and J is TRBJ2-7; 7 bases line up with TRBD2. Germline loops: CDR1 KGHSH, CDR2 LQKENI. The trim removed 2 bases at V and 5 bases at J, leaving 15 bases unmatched. The CDR3 spans 17 residues. CDR3 bases: TGTGCCAGCTCACCAGGGCCGGGCGGTGGGAGGGCCCACGAGCAGTACTTC. Translating gives CASSPGPGGGRAHEQYF.

This sequence joins TRBV30 and TRBJ2-4; a possible D gene is TRBD1 (5 bases). The germline V gene has CDR1 GTSNPN and CDR2 SVGIG (reference sequence). The V end was cut by 2 bases, the J end by 4 bases, with 12 bases between. This CDR3 has 14 residues. The chain's CDR3 is CAWSHDSSKNIQYF. The CDR3, as DNA: TGTGCCTGGAGTCACGACAGCTCAAAAAACATTCAGTACTTC.

This sequence joins TRBV19 and TRBJ1-1, with D hard to call. CDR1 is LNHDA and CDR2 is SQIVND in the germline V gene (reference sequence). The CDR3 covers 14 residues. The ends were cut back, 5 bases at V and 3 bases at J, with 13 bases in the middle. The CDR3 DNA reads as TGTGCCAGTAGTCAGCTCCCGGGTGACACTGAAGCTTTCTTT. This sequence encodes CASSQLPGDTEAFF.

V gene TRBV30 combines with J gene TRBJ2-7; 7 nucleotides align to TRBD2. This CDR3 is 15 amino acids long. The germline V gene encodes CDR1 GTSNPN and CDR2 SVGIG (reference sequence). V was pared by 0 bases and J by 3 bases, with 8 bases of the junction left unmatched. CDR3: CAWSVRAGVRYEQYF. CDR3 coding DNA: TGTGCCTGGAGTGTACGGGCGGGAGTTCGCTACGAGCAGTACTTC.

The rearrangement links TRBV6-6 to TRBJ2-7; TRBD1 might be the D (6 bases). V lost 6 bases, J lost 0 bases, and 27 bases lay in between. The CDR3 loop spans 19 amino acids. Germline CDR1 and CDR2: MNHNY and SVGAGI (reference sequence). The CDR3 sequence is CASSSKVINGQWLSYEQYF. The CDR3 coding sequence is TGTGCCAGCAGCTCGAAAGTGATCAATGGACAGTGGCTCTCCTACGAGCAGTACTTC.

The chain employs TRBV10-3 and TRBJ2-5; maybe TRBD1 (7 bases). The CDR3 runs 16 residues. Germline V gene data show CDR1 as ENHRY and CDR2 as SYGVKD. V lost 0 bases, J lost 1 base, and 12 bases lay in between. CDR3: CAISESQGGSQETQYF. The CDR3, as DNA: TGTGCCATCAGTGAGTCCCAGGGGGGCTCCCAAGAGACCCAGTACTTC.

The genes are TRBV11-3 and TRBJ2-2; 7 nucleotides line up with TRBD2. CDR3 size: 15 residues. CDR1 is SGHNT, CDR2 YENEEA, per germline. With 5 bases clipped from V and 1 base from J, the junction kept 4 bases outside the gene matches. CDR3 sequence (DNA): TGTGCCAGCAGCCCAGGACTAGGGAACACCGGGGAGCTGTTTTTT. As protein: CASSPGLGNTGELFF. Combining the CDR3 with reference TRBV11-3 and TRBJ2-2 gives the whole variable domain EAGVVQSPRYKIIEKKQPVAFWCNPISGHNTLYWYLQNLGQGPELLIRYENEEAVDDSQLPKDRFSAERLKGVDSTLKIQPAELGDSAVYLCASSPGLGNTGELFFGEGSRLTVL.